This TCR beta chain stems from a study of sequential checkpoint blockade in melanoma. TCRdb's table, derived via immunoSEQ multiplex PCR, lists solely in-frame clones and lacks some. The table shows about 17,000 clones, with roughly 71% occurring only once. This clone was seen just once. Regarding treatment: randomized to nivolumab then ipilimumab (arm A) or the reverse (arm B). From thawed PBMCs, live CD3+CD8+ cells negative for CD19 and CD56 were sorted. This receptor was obtained from a human donor with melanoma. The starting material was CD8+ T cells sorted from blood (inferred from file names), obtained from a patient given nivolumab and ipilimumab in sequence.

In nucleotides, the CDR3 is TGTGCCAGCAGCCATATACAGGGTTTGCCATACGAGCAGTACTTC. It is translated as CASSHIQGLPYEQYF. The rearrangement links TRBV7-9 to TRBJ2-7; D is perhaps TRBD1 (6 bases). Germline V gene data show CDR1 as SEHNR and CDR2 as FQNEAQ (reference sequence). This CDR3 spans 15 amino acids. Trimming took off 5 bases at V and 4 bases at J, with 18 bases between the two ends.